The clone carrying this T cell receptor (beta chain) was counted between two and nine times. Antigen specificity is unknown. The sample originates from a study of T-cell reconstitution after alpha-beta-depleted transplantation in children. Whole-study results and caveats: Several hundred graft clones that had expanded were reportedly the source of alpha-beta T cells about two months after transplant. One year post-transplant, T-cell counts and diversity were largely derived from T cells produced anew. TCRbeta diversity was high at day 60 in some patients (a result of surviving recipient T cells and thymic progenitors).

Preparation of the TCRbeta library involved a method that used unique molecular identifiers. TCRdb redid the calling of the PCR reads with MiXCR, one entry per CDR3 protein. The table lists approximately 630,000 distinct CDR3 sequences, 13% of them singletons, with 0.79% in the top ten. The V gene end was trimmed by 4 bases and the J gene end by 6 bases; junction bases not matched to a gene: 2. Per germline, CDR1 LNHDA and CDR2 SQIVND (reference sequence). This CDR3 has 14 amino acids. The origin of this receptor is a girl aged 2-10 years with congenital amegakaryocytic thrombocytopenia, due to receive a stem cell transplant. Sequenced here: PBMCs, sampled before TCRalphabeta/CD19-depleted stem cell transplant. The rearrangement joins TRBV19 to TRBJ2-1, with 11 bases lining up with TRBD2. The CDR3 nucleotides are TGTGCCAGTAGTAAACTAGCGGGAGTCAATGAGCAGTTCTTC. Translated, it gives CASSKLAGVNEQFF.